This T cell receptor beta chain was profiled in a study of shared clonotypes between healthy human individuals (dated by TCRdb to the early 2020s). Study-level background: A couple of women and three men aged 18 to 49 years were included in the cohort. Each donor's leukapheresis produced roughly between roughly 0.9 and 9 billion PBMCs. Blood TCR repertoires of a handful of healthy adults were deeply sequenced to estimate repertoire size and the extent of clonotype sharing between individuals. To increase sequencing depth and limit assay-specific biases, TCR repertoire library preparation and sequencing were carried out by different laboratories using diverse techniques. For each donor, CD4 naive and CD4 memory were each given three plates, CD8 naive was given two plates, and CD8 memory was given one plate.

General findings and caveats noted by the study authors: Because the study included only a small number of donors, the genetic and exposure-history diversity represented was limited. Even with the large sequencing depth, rarefaction of the sorted-subset datasets indicated that sequencing was incomplete. Clonotypes shared by all four sorted-subset donors showed higher generation probabilities than non-shared clonotypes. Pairwise subsampling indicated that sequencing depth was expected to affect the degree of clonotype sharing among donors. Sampling was restricted to blood, and TCR repertoires in tissue are likely to differ from TCR repertoires in blood. Estimated clonotype richness was generally larger for naive than for memory subsets. Sharing across a handful of donors was observed for 4.5% to 6.5% of naive CD4, over 3% of naive CD8, roughly 2.4% of memory CD4, and roughly 0.43% of memory CD8 clonotypes.

Using the deep immunoSEQ assay, multiplex PCR amplified TCR CDR3 regions from genomic DNA. Extracted genomic DNA from each cell subset was distributed evenly across all wells of several immunoSEQ 96-well plates, and each plate was treated as a replicate. For sorted subsets, roughly 190 ng of genomic DNA, equivalent to some 30,000 T cell genomes, went into each replicate PCR. Purified libraries were measured with a Qubit 3.0 fluorometer, size-checked on a Bioanalyzer 2100, and measured again with the KAPA Library Quantification kit. Each immunoSEQ 96-well plate was sequenced on its own single-read 150-cycle Illumina NextSeq 550 flow cell. On the authors' methods: Because only junctional sequences without quality scores were contained in the immunoSEQ output, filtering matching that applied to full-length reads could not be performed. To assign V/J genes and CDR3, sequences were annotated using PyIR, a Python wrapper for IgBLAST v1.9, with IMGT germline references. Reads with weak V/J assignments (E-value above 1e-6), missing CDR3, stop codons, out-of-frame junctions, or ambiguous translated residues were removed. V3J clonotypes were defined as sequences sharing an identical inferred V gene, J gene, and CDR3 amino acid sequence. Percentage overlap between repertoires was computed as shared unique clonotypes divided by the size of the smaller repertoire. Richness of each repertoire was evaluated using RTK rarefaction, the Chao1 estimator, and Recon v2.1 estimates of unobserved clonotypes. Generation probabilities for all TCRbeta clonotypes obtained by the gDNA method from a few donors were computed using OLGA. Here the immuneACCESS table is served through TCRdb, limited to in-frame sequences with V and J called. Missing clones are a known gap in these copies; in checked studies unresolved V genes cover under half, and the rest lacks a known reason. V, J and clone size derive from that table, while D and trimming were established from the DNA sequence. The sample records about 1.4 million clones, roughly 96% of which are singletons. The ten largest clones take up roughly 1.1% of the sample.

CDR1 and CDR2 were assigned from the germline V gene as SGHVS and FQNEAQ. The CDR3 contains 15 residues, cysteine and phenylalanine counted. The read is trimmed to its CDR3 DNA, 45 bases read in frame from base 1. Trimming at the junction amounts to 1 base on V and 2 bases on J, and the germline ends lie 10 bases apart. Donors were healthy HIV-negative adults with no recently reported acute infections or vaccinations. Every donor was a Caucasian adult living in Nashville, Tennessee, USA. CD4+ T cells were enriched through magnetic negative selection, after which naive cells were positively selected on CD45RA and the remaining negative fraction served as the memory subset. After blood collection by leukapheresis, PBMCs were isolated using Ficoll-Histopaque density gradient centrifugation and then cryopreserved in the vapor phase of liquid nitrogen. Analytical flow cytometry was used to check the purity and quantity of every magnetically sorted T cell population. From each sorted fraction, genomic DNA was isolated and quantified by UV absorbance on a Nanodrop 2000c.

On this clone: Its specific antigen is unknown. Base qualities are not at hand, and no much larger clone is one base apart.

The chain joins TRBV7-8 to TRBJ2-3, with no confident D gene call. This sequence originates from a man aged 25-45 years in good health. Sample: naive CD4+ T cells sorted from blood. In light of the paper, this sample's cell subset or site label describes: CD45RA+ positively selected. The DNA reads TGTGCCAGCAGCTTAGTTGTAGGGCCCACAGATACGCAGTATTTT. Its coded protein is CASSLVVGPTDTQYF.